The entry below gives a single T cell receptor beta chain sequence along with its context. These data originate in a study of blood T cell repertoires in COVID-19. Study at large: The samples span acute and convalescent COVID-19 from the United States, Italy and Spain. The cDNA or gDNA used as material had been derived from T cells, B-cell-depleted T cells, or PBMCs.

Per the original data handling: Reference gene primer amplification yielded estimated nucleated cell counts. Profiling relied on immunoSEQ multiplex PCR, and the TCRdb table lists in-frame clones only, not all of them. For V, J and clone size, that table is used; D and trimming come from the DNA. The profile covers roughly 270,000 clones, with approximately 85% appearing a single time and around 5.5% taken by the ten largest. V lost 6 bases and J 4 bases, leaving 10 bases between the germline ends. Per germline, CDR1 KGHSH and CDR2 LQKENI. This CDR3 comprises 13 residues. The source of this sequence is a man aged 50-60 years with active or convalescent COVID-19. Material: peripheral blood. The rearrangement joins TRBV18 to TRBJ1-5, with D unclear. CDR3: CASSPSLNQPQHF. The CDR3 nucleotides read TGTGCCAGCTCCCCTTCTCTAAATCAGCCCCAGCATTTT.